These 27 T cell receptor beta chains share one sample of origin, sequenced in a study of T cells in localized non-small cell lung cancer. The data were produced by immunoSEQ multiplex PCR, yet TCRdb's version contains in-frame clones alone and is incomplete. In the table there are about 74,000 clones, about four fifths of which are singletons. Sequenced here: peripheral blood, sampled before any cancer treatment. These receptors came from a female donor at least 60 years old with stage I lung adenocarcinoma.

The V and J genes are TRBV6-5 and TRBJ1-5, with 7 bases identical to TRBD1. The length of the CDR3 is 15 residues. Losses at the gene ends were 6 bases for V and 5 bases for J; bases not matched to a gene: 10. The germline CDR1 and CDR2 sequences are MNHEY and SVGAGI. The DNA of the CDR3 is TGTGCCAGCAGCCCACGGATCACAGGGGATCAGCCCCAGCATTTT. Residues: CASSPRITGDQPQHF.

The chain is built from TRBV7-2 and TRBJ2-1; a possible D gene is TRBD2 (6 bases). CDR3 length: 11 amino acids. The germline V and J ends were trimmed by 5 bases and 10 bases, with 9 bases remaining between them. From germline, CDR1 is SGHTA and CDR2 FQGNSA. CDR3 loop: CASSRGGEQFF. The CDR3 nucleotides are TGTGCCAGCAGCCGTGGGGGGGAGCAGTTCTTC. The full variable domain, with the rest looked up from reference TRBV7-2 and TRBJ2-1, is GAGVSQSPSNKVTEKGKDVELRCDPISGHTALYWYRQSLGQGLEFLIYFQGNSAPDKSGLPSDRFSAERTGGSVSTLTIQRTQQEDSAVYLCASSRGGEQFFGPGTRLTVL.

J is TRBJ1-3 and V is TRBV25-1, with D possibly TRBD1 on 6 matching bases. CDR3 length equals 15 residues. Germline V gene data show CDR1 as MGHDK and CDR2 as SYGVNS. Deletions cut 2 bases from V and 3 bases from J, with 11 bases between. For the CDR3, the DNA is TGTGCCAGCAGTGAAAGTAGGGGGATTGGAAACACCATATATTTT. Its translation is CASSESRGIGNTIYF.

This chain connects TRBV6-4 to TRBJ2-1, with unresolved D. CDR3 length equals 14 residues. The ends were cut back, 3 bases at V and 4 bases at J, with 10 bases in the middle. In germline, CDR1 is MRHNA, CDR2 SNTAGT. CDR3 sequence reads: CASSETREYNEQFF. The CDR3 nucleotides are TGTGCCAGCAGTGAAACGAGAGAATACAATGAGCAGTTCTTC.

The V gene is TRBV18, the J gene TRBJ2-2; maybe TRBD2 (5 bases). Trimming pared 5 bases from V and 4 bases from J, leaving 14 bases between. In germline, CDR1 is KGHSH, CDR2 LQKENI. The length of the CDR3 is 15 residues. For the CDR3, the DNA is TGTGCCAGCTCAAACGTTAATCGGGGCACCGGGGAGCTGTTTTTT. Amino acid sequence: CASSNVNRGTGELFF. The full variable domain, completed using reference TRBV18 and TRBJ2-2, is NAGVMQNPRHLVRRRGQEARLRCSPMKGHSHVYWYRQLPEEGLKFMVYLQKENIIDESGMPKERFSAEFPKEGPSILRIQQVVRGDSAAYFCASSNVNRGTGELFFGEGSRLTVL.

This clone is a singleton in its sample. V is TRBV11-2 and J is TRBJ2-1; D ambiguous. The ends were cut back, 2 bases at V and 10 bases at J, with 9 bases in the middle. From germline, CDR1 is SGHAT and CDR2 FQNNGV. CDR3 length: 12 amino acids. The CDR3 loop is CASSLIVSEQFF. CDR3 DNA sequence: TGTGCCAGCAGCTTAATAGTAAGCGAGCAGTTCTTC.

The chain uses TRBV15 and TRBJ2-2; tentative D call: TRBD1 (6 bases). The V end was cut by 6 bases, the J end by 5 bases, with 10 bases between. The V gene's germline CDR1 is LNHNV and CDR2 YYDKDF (reference sequence). CDR3 length equals 13 residues. The CDR3 DNA reads as TGTGCCACCAGAACCACAGGGACCGGGGAGCTGTTTTTT. Translation: CATRTTGTGELFF.

In this sample, this clone turned up a few times. J is TRBJ1-2 and V is TRBV7-9; no clear D gene. This CDR3 is built from 13 residues. The V end was cut by 7 bases, the J end by 6 bases, with 15 bases between. In germline, CDR1 is SEHNR, CDR2 FQNEAQ (reference sequence). CDR3 nucleotides: TGTGCCAGCAACCGGGATCCTCCCCATGGCTACACCTTC. Its protein product is CASNRDPPHGYTF.

The chain couples TRBV19 to TRBJ1-6; D is unresolved. The CDR3 totals 15 residues. Trimming cost V 2 bases and J 7 bases, with 12 bases left between them. CDR1 is LNHDA, CDR2 SQIVND, per germline (reference sequence). CDR3 nucleotides: TGTGCCAGTAGTATACAGGACTCGGGAAATTCACCCCTCCACTTT. It encodes CASSIQDSGNSPLHF.

This clone was seen just once. The chain joins TRBV4-2 to TRBJ1-1; 9 bases agree with TRBD1. The CDR3 has 14 amino acids. CDR1 and CDR2 (germline): LGHNA, YNFKEQ. The V segment lost 0 bases and the J segment 4 bases; nucleotides outside the gene matches: 0. DNA for the CDR3: TGTGCCAGCAGCCAAGAGGACAGGGGCACTGAAGCTTTCTTT. This gives the protein CASSQEDRGTEAFF.

This chain uses TRBV7-9 with TRBJ2-7; D perhaps matches TRBD1 (7 bases). Germline values: CDR1 SEHNR, CDR2 FQNEAQ (reference sequence). The CDR3 spans 14 residues. The V end was cut by 6 bases, the J end by 3 bases, with 15 bases between. As DNA, the CDR3 is TGTGCCAGCAGTCAGACAGGGAGGTTCTACGAGCAGTACTTC. Translated, it gives CASSQTGRFYEQYF. The full variable domain, completed using reference TRBV7-9 and TRBJ2-7, is DTGVSQNPRHKITKRGQNVTFRCDPISEHNRLYWYRQTLGQGPEFLTYFQNEAQLEKSRLLSDRFSAERPKGSFSTLEIQRTEQGDSAMYLCASSQTGRFYEQYFGPGTRLTVT.

This chain links TRBV14 with TRBJ2-3, with no clear D. V lost 0 bases to trimming and J lost 8 bases, with 9 bases between them. The germline V gene has CDR1 SGHDN and CDR2 FVKESK. CDR3 length: 13 residues. The CDR3 DNA sequence: TGTGCCAGCAGCCAAGATCCGAGTGGTACGCAGTATTTT. Its translation: CASSQDPSGTQYF.

The gene calls are TRBV5-1 and TRBJ1-1, with a weak D call TRBD1 (5 bases). Germline V gene lookup returns CDR1 SGHRS and CDR2 YFSETQ. V was trimmed by 0 bases and J by 6 bases, leaving 12 bases between them. This CDR3 has 14 residues. CDR3 sequence: CASSLVSQGAEAFF. Here the CDR3 DNA reads TGCGCCAGCAGCTTGGTGTCGCAGGGCGCTGAAGCTTTCTTT.

V and J are TRBV28 and TRBJ1-2, with D possibly matching TRBD1 (5 bases). Per germline, CDR1 MDHEN and CDR2 SYDVKM. V was clipped by 5 bases and J by 8 bases, with 15 bases between them. The CDR3 has 13 residues. The CDR3 protein is CASSPLGVEGYTF. Written as DNA, the CDR3 is TGTGCCAGCAGTCCCCTAGGGGTCGAGGGCTACACCTTC.

The DNA for the CDR3 is TGTGCCAGCAGCTTAGCGCAGGGAGGGCACAATGAGCAGTTCTTC. Translation gives CASSLAQGGHNEQFF. This chain joins TRBV7-9 and TRBJ2-1, with TRBD2 matching over 7 bases. CDR1 is SEHNR and CDR2 is FQNEAQ in the germline V gene (reference sequence). The CDR3 is 15 residues long. The V and J ends lost 0 bases and 5 bases, in that order; junction bases with no gene match: 4.

This clone appeared a single time. This sequence joins TRBV2 and TRBJ1-2; tentatively, D is TRBD1 (5 bases). Germline CDR1 reads SNHLY; CDR2 reads FYNNEI. Trimming pared 4 bases from V and 8 bases from J, leaving 20 bases between. This CDR3 contains 15 residues. CDR3 loop: CASSVRKTGVEGYTF. Written as DNA, the CDR3 is TGTGCCAGCAGTGTACGGAAAACAGGAGTAGAAGGCTACACCTTC.

The chain has TRBV5-1 and TRBJ2-5; no firm D call. CDR1 is SGHRS, CDR2 YFSETQ, per germline. The CDR3 covers 15 residues. Trimming stripped 1 base from V and 5 bases from J, with 15 bases between. CDR3 loop: CASSLSNRQGETQYF. CDR3 in DNA: TGCGCCAGCAGCTTGTCGAACAGACAAGGGGAGACCCAGTACTTC.

Notes on this clone: At one end, the junction sequence differs from germline, possibly due to a read error. The chain uses TRBV10-1 and TRBJ2-7; D gene uncertain. Germline V gene data show CDR1 as WNHNN and CDR2 as SYGVQD (reference sequence). The CDR3 runs 14 residues. CDR3 coding DNA: TGCGCCAGCAGTGAGTCCGGGCCCTCCCACGAGCAGTACTTC. It yields the protein CASSESGPSHEQYF.

The chain carries TRBV4-1 and TRBJ2-3; 13 positions agree with TRBD2. With 1 base clipped from V and 14 bases from J, the junction kept 12 bases outside the gene matches. Germline loops: CDR1 MGHRA, CDR2 YSYEKL. This CDR3 spans 16 amino acids. DNA for the CDR3: TGCGCCAGCAGCCAAGCCGGGACTAGCGGGGCACAGCGGAGGTATTTT. It translates to CASSQAGTSGAQRRYF.

The chain combines TRBV11-2 with TRBJ1-3, with a weak D call TRBD1 (5 bases). Germline V lookup: CDR1 SGHAT, CDR2 FQNNGV. With 8 bases removed from V and 3 bases from J, the gap between germline ends came to 20 bases. The CDR3 has 16 residues. The CDR3 DNA is TGTGCCAGCGGACCCCCCCGGGGGGTAGGTGGAAACACCATATATTTT. Residues: CASGPPRGVGGNTIYF.

The chain has TRBV29-1 and TRBJ2-6; D is possibly TRBD1 (5 bases). The V and J ends lost 4 bases and 3 bases respectively, with 19 bases between them. Germline V gives CDR1 SQVTM, CDR2 ANQGSEA. The CDR3 is 17 amino acids. The CDR3 is CSVVMEQGRFGANVLTF. The CDR3, as DNA: TGCAGCGTTGTGATGGAGCAGGGAAGGTTTGGGGCCAACGTCCTGACTTTC.

The chain employs TRBV6-1 and TRBJ2-1; TRBD2 agrees at 11 bases. The CDR3 has 16 amino acids. Per germline, CDR1 MNHNS and CDR2 SASEGT. V lost 2 bases to trimming and J lost 7 bases; unmatched junction nucleotides: 7. In DNA, the CDR3 is TGTGCCAGCAGTGAACAGACTAGCGGGGAAAGGAATGAGCAGTTCTTC. This encodes CASSEQTSGERNEQFF.

The V gene is TRBV5-1, the J gene TRBJ2-1; the match to TRBD2 covers 10 bases. CDR3 length equals 15 residues. CDR1 and CDR2 (germline): SGHRS, YFSETQ. V gave up 4 bases and J gave up 5 bases; unmatched junction bases: 6. The CDR3 region is CASSRSGRSDNEQFF. Written as DNA, the CDR3 is TGCGCCAGCAGCCGTAGCGGGAGGTCCGACAATGAGCAGTTCTTC.

The chain employs TRBV25-1 and TRBJ1-6, with D possibly being TRBD1 (6 bases). The CDR3 covers 12 residues. Germline loops: CDR1 MGHDK, CDR2 SYGVNS. V was shortened by 6 bases and J by 10 bases, with 10 bases between the two germline ends. The chain's CDR3 is CASRGGVSPLHF. CDR3 bases: TGTGCCAGCAGAGGGGGAGTCTCACCCCTCCACTTT.

This clone was observed a single time. This chain connects TRBV19 to TRBJ2-5; 10 bases agree with TRBD2. The V gene's germline CDR1 is LNHDA and CDR2 SQIVND (reference sequence). CDR3 size: 16 residues. Trimming cost V 3 bases and J 5 bases; bases outside gene matches: 9. In DNA, the CDR3 is TGTGCCAGTAGTATTTCCCTAGCGGGAGTTACGGAGACCCAGTACTTC. Translated, it gives CASSISLAGVTETQYF.

The chain is built from TRBV29-1 and TRBJ2-2, with 11 bases identical to TRBD2. In germline, CDR1 is SQVTM, CDR2 ANQGSEA. The CDR3 is 15 residues long. V dropped 4 bases and J dropped 6; count of bases not matched to a gene: 7. The CDR3 loop reads CSVAILAGVSGELFF. CDR3 sequence (DNA): TGCAGCGTTGCTATACTAGCGGGAGTATCCGGGGAGCTGTTTTTT.

As for this clone: This same CDR3 is encoded by further DNA sequences in the sample. The V gene is TRBV6-6, the J gene TRBJ2-7; 11 positions agree with TRBD2. Germline V gives CDR1 MNHNY, CDR2 SVGAGI (reference sequence). The CDR3 loop spans 14 amino acids. Germline trimming cut 8 bases from V and 7 bases from J; bases unmatched to any gene: 10. The CDR3 coding sequence is TGTGCCAGCCATTTAGCGGGGGGGGTTGGGGAGCAGTACTTC. Its translation: CASHLAGGVGEQYF.